This TCR beta chain came from a study of shared clonotypes between healthy human individuals. Overall study: Each donor had three CD4 naive, three CD4 memory, two CD8 naive and one CD8 memory plate.

With 6 bases removed from V and 4 bases from J, the gap between germline ends came to 15 bases. The CDR3 runs to 14 residues. CDR1 and CDR2 (germline): MNHEY, SMNVEV (reference sequence). Clones were sequenced by immunoSEQ multiplex PCR, and TCRdb holds only the in-frame ones, with some missing. In the table there are more than 2 million clones, 90% to 96% of which are singletons. This clone appeared a few times. The sequencing sample was made of naive CD4+ T cells sorted from blood. The subset here: CD45RA+ positively selected. This receptor was taken from a man between 18 and 29 years old in good health. This chain links TRBV27 with TRBJ1-2, with a weak D call TRBD1 (5 bases). In DNA form, the CDR3 reads TGTGCCAGCAGACGACCGGGGCAGCTCTATGGCTACACCTTC. Translating it yields CASRRPGQLYGYTF.